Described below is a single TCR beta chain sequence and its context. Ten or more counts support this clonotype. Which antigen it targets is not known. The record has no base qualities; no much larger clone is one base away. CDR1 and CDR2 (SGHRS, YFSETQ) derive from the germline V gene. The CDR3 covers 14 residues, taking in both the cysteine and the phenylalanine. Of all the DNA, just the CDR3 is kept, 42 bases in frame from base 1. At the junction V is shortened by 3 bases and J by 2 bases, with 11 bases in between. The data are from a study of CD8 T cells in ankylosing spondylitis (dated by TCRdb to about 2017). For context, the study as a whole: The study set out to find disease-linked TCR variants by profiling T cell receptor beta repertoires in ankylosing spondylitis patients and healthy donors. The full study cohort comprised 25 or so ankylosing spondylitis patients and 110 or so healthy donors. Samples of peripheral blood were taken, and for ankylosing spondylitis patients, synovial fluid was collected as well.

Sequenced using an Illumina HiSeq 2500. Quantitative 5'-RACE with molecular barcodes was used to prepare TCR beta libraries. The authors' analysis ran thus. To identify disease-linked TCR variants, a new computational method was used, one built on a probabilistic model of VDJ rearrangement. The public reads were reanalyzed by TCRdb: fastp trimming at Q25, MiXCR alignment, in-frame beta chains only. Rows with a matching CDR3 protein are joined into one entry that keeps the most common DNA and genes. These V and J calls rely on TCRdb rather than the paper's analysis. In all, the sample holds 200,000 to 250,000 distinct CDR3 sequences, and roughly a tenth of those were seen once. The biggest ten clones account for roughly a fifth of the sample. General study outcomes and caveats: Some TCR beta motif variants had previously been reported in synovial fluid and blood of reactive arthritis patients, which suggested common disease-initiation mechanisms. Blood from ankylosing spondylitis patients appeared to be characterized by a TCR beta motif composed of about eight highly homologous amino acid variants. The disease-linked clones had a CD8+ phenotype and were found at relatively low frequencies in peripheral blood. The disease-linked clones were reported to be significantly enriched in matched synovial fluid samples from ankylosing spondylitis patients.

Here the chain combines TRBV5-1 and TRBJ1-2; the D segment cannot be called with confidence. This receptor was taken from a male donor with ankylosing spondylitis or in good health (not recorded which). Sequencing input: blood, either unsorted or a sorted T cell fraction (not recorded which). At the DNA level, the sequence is TGCGCCAGCAGCTCGTATGACAAGAACTATGGCTACACCTTC. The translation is CASSSYDKNYGYTF. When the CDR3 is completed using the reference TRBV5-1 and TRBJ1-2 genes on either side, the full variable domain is KAGVTQTPRYLIKTRGQQVTLSCSPISGHRSVSWYQQTPGQGLQFLFEYFSETQRNKGNFPGRFSGRQFSNSRSEMNVSTLELGDSALYLCASSSYDKNYGYTFGSGTRLTVV.